The present T cell receptor (beta chain) was sequenced within a study of blood T cell repertoires in COVID-19. Study details: Acute and convalescent COVID-19 specimens originated in the United States, Italy and Spain. Sample material is recorded as cDNA or gDNA derived from T cells, B-cell-depleted T cells, or PBMCs.

Seattle researchers signed up patients amid active infection and tracked them longitudinally. Looked up from germline, CDR1 is SGHKS and CDR2 is YYEKEE (reference sequence). Trimming shortened V by 1 base and J by 1 base, and 9 bases separated the two germline ends. The CDR3 length is 14 residues. Per the study methods: Amplification with reference gene primers provided the estimates of nucleated cell counts. Using immunoSEQ multiplex PCR, the repertoire was profiled, and TCRdb retains in-frame clones only, with some absent. V, J and clone size are those of that table, while D and trimming were read from the DNA. The data hold some 120,000 clones, with 80% to 95% observed a single time.

The V and J genes are TRBV5-5 and TRBJ2-7; D is unclear. The sequenced sample consisted of peripheral blood. This TCR was sampled from a man over 45 with COVID-19, enrolled during active disease. The CDR3 is CASSLLARSYEQYF. The CDR3 DNA follows: TGTGCCAGCAGCTTGTTAGCTAGGTCCTACGAGCAGTACTTC.